This T cell receptor (beta chain) was found in a study of early T cells in non-severe SARS-CoV-2 infection. cDNA molecules, individually, were tagged with unique molecular identifiers. In TCRdb, the 5' RACE reads were re-called with MiXCR into one record per CDR3 protein. There are about 59,000 distinct CDR3 sequences in the sample; over 10% occur only once, and approximately 9.4% lies in the top ten. CDR1 is MDHEN, CDR2 SYDVKM, per germline. Trimming cost V 8 bases and J 6 bases; bases outside gene matches: 9. This CDR3 has 14 residues. The sample here was whole blood, taken at baseline. The chain links TRBV28 to TRBJ1-5, with TRBD1 matching over 8 bases. The TCR sequence derives from an adult who was a healthcare worker with PCR-confirmed SARS-CoV-2 infection or an uninfected control (not recorded which). The CDR3, as DNA: TGTGCCAGCGTATTGCAGGGGGCAACTCAGCCCCAGCATTTT. This codes for CASVLQGATQPQHF.